This T cell receptor (beta chain) was sequenced in a study of cytomegalovirus exposure and HLA in healthy donors. General observations from the study: Later work found that TCR association rates differed between HLA loci; DRB1 had the most and HLA-C the fewest. TCR beta V segments were, for the most part, productive about 87% or about 30% of the time in an earlier analysis.

This PCR relied on a set of 60 Vbeta primers and 13 Jbeta primers. In the original workflow: Counted up in a later analysis, unique TCR beta chains came to 65 million to 80 million, with around 9.9 million shared. Repertoires were generated with immunoSEQ multiplex PCR, while TCRdb's copy carries only in-frame clones and drops some. V and J calls and clone size come straight from that table; D and trimming were deduced from the DNA. The sample consists of around 150,000 clones, 79% of them appearing once. For this clone: Its antigen is unknown. A junction end diverges from the germline sequence, so it may reflect a read error.

Germline V gene sequence: CDR1 SGHRS, CDR2 YFSETQ. The CDR3 runs to 14 residues. At collection, donors were nominally healthy, but unrecorded immune exposures were probable. The clonotype comes from a man aged 50 to 59 in good health and CMV-seropositive. Specimen: PBMCs. V is TRBV5-1 and J is TRBJ1-1; D is perhaps TRBD1 (6 bases). The CDR3 region is CASRPGALNTKAFF. The CDR3 DNA is TGCGCCAGCAGACCAGGGGCTCTGAACACTAAAGCTTTCTTT.